One sample yielded the 23 T cell receptor beta chains listed below, sequenced in a study of T cells after yellow fever vaccination. Each CDR3 protein is one row after TCRdb ran MiXCR on the 5' RACE reads. The sample holds roughly 500,000 distinct CDR3 sequences, 15% to 20% seen once. The sequenced sample was PBMCs, obtained 15 days after the yellow fever booster vaccination. These receptor sequences come from a man aged 25-45 years who received the YFV17D yellow fever vaccine.

This clonotype was detected only a few times. V usage is TRBV9 and J usage is TRBJ2-1, with D perhaps TRBD1 (5 bases). In germline, CDR1 is SGDLS, CDR2 YYNGEE. V was shortened by 4 bases and J by 4 bases, with 9 bases between the two germline ends. The CDR3 has 13 residues. The CDR3 here is CASSTDIYNEQFF. In DNA, the CDR3 is TGTGCCAGCAGCACGGACATTTACAATGAGCAGTTCTTC.

The J gene is TRBJ1-2, the V gene TRBV25-1, with D possibly being TRBD1 (6 bases). Looked up from germline, CDR1 is MGHDK and CDR2 is SYGVNS. The ends were cut back, 8 bases at V and 2 bases at J, with 18 bases in the middle. The CDR3 sequence is 15 residues long. The CDR3 DNA reads as TGTGCCAGCTCGCAATCCCCCCAGGGGAACTATGGCTACACCTTC. This sequence encodes CASSQSPQGNYGYTF.

This clonotype turned up a few times. The J gene is TRBJ2-7, the V gene TRBV7-2; TRBD2 matches 8 bases. Germline CDR1 and CDR2: SGHTA and FQGNSA. The CDR3 is 14 residues long. Trimming took 4 bases from V and 5 from J; bases not matched to a gene: 7. DNA for the CDR3: TGTGCCAGCAGCTCTCATAGCGGGAAGGACGAGCAGTACTTC. It yields the protein CASSSHSGKDEQYF. The full variable domain, in which reference TRBV7-2 and TRBJ2-7 provide the parts outside the CDR3, is GAGVSQSPSNKVTEKGKDVELRCDPISGHTALYWYRQSLGQGLEFLIYFQGNSAPDKSGLPSDRFSAERTGGSVSTLTIQRTQQEDSAVYLCASSSHSGKDEQYFGPGTRLTVT.

V gene TRBV7-2 combines with J gene TRBJ2-7; TRBD2 aligns across 8 bases. The germline gives CDR1 SGHTA, CDR2 FQGNSA. Trimming took 3 bases from V and 3 from J; bases not matched to a gene: 4. The CDR3 consists of 14 residues. CDR3: CASSLGLEHYEQYF. In DNA form, the CDR3 reads TGTGCCAGCAGCTTGGGACTAGAGCACTACGAGCAGTACTTC.

This clonotype was seen more than once but under ten times. V gene TRBV10-3 combines with J gene TRBJ2-7; no reliable D call. Germline loops: CDR1 ENHRY, CDR2 SYGVKD. The CDR3 contains 14 residues. Trimming removed 4 bases at V and 1 base at J, with 11 bases between. The CDR3 nucleotides read TGTGCCATCAGTGGGAAGGACGGATCCTACGAGCAGTACTTC. This codes for CAISGKDGSYEQYF.

This clonotype was detected only a few times. The V and J genes are TRBV7-2 and TRBJ2-7, with a tentative D call TRBD1 (6 bases). V was trimmed by 5 bases and J by 5 bases, leaving 10 bases between them. CDR3 size: 12 residues. Germline V CDR1 and CDR2: SGHTA, FQGNSA. The CDR3, as DNA: TGTGCCAGCAGCAAGGACAGCCACGAGCAGTACTTC. Translating it yields CASSKDSHEQYF. Full variable domain (outside the CDR3, taken from reference TRBV7-2 and TRBJ2-7): GAGVSQSPSNKVTEKGKDVELRCDPISGHTALYWYRQSLGQGLEFLIYFQGNSAPDKSGLPSDRFSAERTGGSVSTLTIQRTQQEDSAVYLCASSKDSHEQYFGPGTRLTVT.

This chain uses TRBV9 with TRBJ2-1, with 8 bases that match TRBD2. V lost 1 base to trimming and J lost 4 bases; unmatched junction nucleotides: 10. There are 17 residues in the CDR3. Germline V gene data show CDR1 as SGDLS and CDR2 as YYNGEE. CDR3 DNA sequence: TGTGCCAGCAGCGTATCTCCACGGGAGGGCCTATACAATGAGCAGTTCTTC. Its translation: CASSVSPREGLYNEQFF.

The chain is built from TRBV7-2 and TRBJ2-7; unclear D gene. Germline assignment: CDR1 SGHTA and CDR2 FQGNSA. CDR3 size: 15 residues. V lost 3 bases, J lost 2 bases, and 14 bases lay in between. CDR3 region: CASSFGKTQTYEQYF. The CDR3 region has the DNA TGTGCCAGCAGCTTTGGCAAGACTCAAACCTACGAGCAGTACTTC. Looking up the rest from reference TRBV7-2 and TRBJ2-7 gives the full variable domain: GAGVSQSPSNKVTEKGKDVELRCDPISGHTALYWYRQSLGQGLEFLIYFQGNSAPDKSGLPSDRFSAERTGGSVSTLTIQRTQQEDSAVYLCASSFGKTQTYEQYFGPGTRLTVT.

This clonotype was counted between two and nine times. The chain recombines TRBV21-1 with TRBJ2-1; TRBD2 is the table's D call and was not checked against the DNA. TRBV21-1 is a recognized pseudogene. CDR3 length: 14 residues. The CDR3 DNA is TGTGCCAGGACGGGGGGACCCTTGTACAATGAGCAGTTCTTC. Translation: CARTGGPLYNEQFF.

This clonotype was recorded only once. This CDR3 reads CASSPPGLAGGRETQYF. The CDR3 DNA is TGTGCCAGCAGTCCTCCTGGACTAGCGGGAGGCCGGGAGACCCAGTACTTC. The rearrangement joins TRBV7-2 to TRBJ2-5, with 14 bases lining up with TRBD2. CDR1 is SGHTA and CDR2 is FQGNSA in the germline V gene. V lost 6 bases to trimming and J lost 5 bases; unmatched junction nucleotides: 11. CDR3 length: 17 residues.

This chain joins TRBV27 and TRBJ2-2; 9 bases match TRBD2. Germline CDR1 MNHEY, CDR2 SMNVEV (reference sequence). Trimming took 8 bases from V and 0 from J; bases not matched to a gene: 4. CDR3 length: 15 residues. The CDR3 reads CASRIAGANTGELFF. The DNA of the CDR3 is TGTGCCAGCCGGATAGCGGGAGCGAACACCGGGGAGCTGTTTTTT.

The chain has TRBV7-2 and TRBJ2-2; D might be TRBD2 (6 bases). Germline CDR1 reads SGHTA; CDR2 reads FQGNSA. The CDR3 has 16 residues. Between the trimmed V and J ends, which lost 7 bases and 0 bases, there was a span of 15 bases. CDR3 coding DNA: TGTGCCAGCACCCCAAGGAGGGGCCCGAACACCGGGGAGCTGTTTTTT. Protein sequence: CASTPRRGPNTGELFF. The variable domain in full, with the rest retrieved from reference TRBV7-2 and TRBJ2-2, is GAGVSQSPSNKVTEKGKDVELRCDPISGHTALYWYRQSLGQGLEFLIYFQGNSAPDKSGLPSDRFSAERTGGSVSTLTIQRTQQEDSAVYLCASTPRRGPNTGELFFGEGSRLTVL.

The CDR3: CASRSSTGIPTSPREQYF. The CDR3 DNA is TGCGCCAGCAGATCCTCCACCGGTATTCCAACTAGCCCGAGGGAGCAGTACTTC. This chain uses TRBV5-1 with TRBJ2-7; D might be TRBD2 (6 bases). CDR3 size: 18 residues. Trimming stripped 5 bases from V and 7 bases from J, with 31 bases between. Per germline, CDR1 SGHRS and CDR2 YFSETQ.

V and J are TRBV12-3 or TRBV12-4 and TRBJ2-6, with D hard to call. The V and J ends lost 7 bases and 0 bases respectively, with 10 bases between them. This CDR3 has 15 amino acids. Written as DNA, the CDR3 is TGTGCCAGCACCCGGGCCCCCTCTGGGGCCAACGTCCTGACTTTC. The encoded protein is CASTRAPSGANVLTF.

This clonotype was counted a few times. The rearrangement uses TRBV5-6 and TRBJ1-2; D is ambiguous. The germline CDR1 and CDR2 sequences are SGHDT and YYEEEE. The CDR3 is 13 residues long. V lost 4 bases to trimming and J lost 6 bases, with 13 bases between them. CDR3 loop: CASSLANGDGYTF. CDR3 DNA: TGTGCCAGCAGCCTTGCGAATGGCGATGGCTACACCTTC.

This clonotype occurred a few times. The gene calls are TRBV7-2 and TRBJ2-5; TRBD1 is a possible D gene (6 bases). CDR1 and CDR2 from the germline V gene are SGHTA and FQGNSA. This CDR3 spans 14 amino acids. V was shortened by 2 bases and J by 1 base, with 8 bases between the two germline ends. The CDR3 DNA reads as TGTGCCAGCAGCTTACAGGGGTTCCAAGAGACCCAGTACTTC. Translation gives CASSLQGFQETQYF.

This clonotype has ten or more counts. The chain employs TRBV20-1 and TRBJ2-7, with a weak D call TRBD2 (5 bases). V was cut by 3 bases and J by 1 base, with 13 bases left in between. This CDR3 is 14 amino acids long. CDR1 is DFQATT, CDR2 SNEGSKA, per germline (reference sequence). The CDR3 DNA reads as TGCAGTGCTAGCGGGAACATAGGATCCTACGAGCAGTACTTC. Translation gives CSASGNIGSYEQYF.

The J gene is TRBJ2-1, the V gene TRBV5-1, with 12 bases matching TRBD2. This CDR3 is 15 amino acids long. The germline CDR1 and CDR2 sequences are SGHRS and YFSETQ. With V trimmed by 4 bases and J by 8 bases, 7 bases remained unmatched. The CDR3 DNA sequence: TGCGCCAGCAGCCAGCAGACTAGCGGGAGTGATGAGCAGTTCTTC. Protein sequence: CASSQQTSGSDEQFF. Filled out from reference TRBV5-1 and TRBJ2-1, the complete variable domain reads KAGVTQTPRYLIKTRGQQVTLSCSPISGHRSVSWYQQTPGQGLQFLFEYFSETQRNKGNFPGRFSGRQFSNSRSEMNVSTLELGDSALYLCASSQQTSGSDEQFFGPGTRLTVL.

This clonotype was seen a handful of times. The chain combines TRBV7-2 with TRBJ2-2, with D uncertain. Deletions cut 1 base from V and 4 bases from J, with 10 bases between. Germline V gene lookup returns CDR1 SGHTA and CDR2 FQGNSA. This CDR3 has 15 residues. CDR3 in DNA: TGTGCCAGCAGCTTAGGGGTTGGGGTCACCGGGGAGCTGTTTTTT. It yields the protein CASSLGVGVTGELFF.

The chain links TRBV24-1 to TRBJ2-5; the D is unclear. The CDR3 is 15 residues long. V lost 2 bases, J lost 3 bases, and 12 bases lay in between. CDR1 is KGHDR, CDR2 SFDVKD, per germline. The CDR3 spells CATSDSAPGKETQYF. In nucleotides, the CDR3 is TGTGCCACCAGTGATTCGGCCCCGGGTAAAGAGACCCAGTACTTC.

This chain links TRBV28 with TRBJ1-2; D is uncertain. This CDR3 region has 14 residues. CDR1 and CDR2 from the germline V gene are MDHEN and SYDVKM. V lost 3 bases and J lost 4, with 12 bases in between. CDR3 in DNA: TGTGCCAGCAGTTTGGGCAACCGCGGCTATGGCTACACCTTC. Its protein is CASSLGNRGYGYTF.

This clonotype has a handful of counts. V gene TRBV29-1 combines with J gene TRBJ2-7, with D perhaps matching TRBD2 (6 bases). Germline V gene sequence: CDR1 SQVTM, CDR2 ANQGSEA. The CDR3 consists of 13 residues. V dropped 8 bases and J dropped 3 bases, with 17 bases sitting between them. CDR3 region: CSYGGRRVYEQYF. CDR3 nucleotides: TGCAGCTATGGCGGACGGAGGGTCTACGAGCAGTACTTC.

CDR3 coding DNA: TGTGCCAGCAGTTACAGGGGCTTTGTTAGCGCGAACACCGGGGAGCTGTTTTTT. This codes for CASSYRGFVSANTGELFF. The chain links TRBV12-3 or TRBV12-4 to TRBJ2-2, with TRBD1 identical over 7 bases. After removal of 4 bases from V and 0 bases from J, the junction contained 11 bases not matched to a gene. This CDR3 comprises 18 residues.